The sequence of this T cell receptor beta chain was determined in a study of neoadjuvant nivolumab and ipilimumab in lung cancer. Study outcomes and limitations: Pretherapy blood TCR richness correlated positively with resected tumor richness. Compared with tumor-adjacent uninvolved lung, resected tumors showed greater richness and clonality.

The germline CDR1 and CDR2 sequences are SGHDT and YYEEEE. V lost 3 bases, J lost 2 bases, and 12 bases lay in between. This CDR3 comprises 14 residues. About this clone itself: Its specificity is unknown.

Only in-frame clones appear in the TCRdb table, and some are missing; sequencing was by immunoSEQ multiplex PCR. The sample holds approximately 6,800 clones, over 80% seen once. This sequence joins TRBV5-6 and TRBJ2-7, with D hard to call. The sequence came from an adult with non-small cell lung cancer. The material sequenced was tumor tissue, taken after neoadjuvant nivolumab, alone or with ipilimumab, at or shortly before surgery. The CDR3 reads CASSYGPYPYEQYF. The CDR3 coding sequence is TGTGCCAGCAGCTATGGTCCTTACCCCTACGAGCAGTACTTC.